The rows below give T cell receptor beta chains drawn from one sample of a study of shared clonotypes between healthy human individuals. The table came from immunoSEQ multiplex PCR; TCRdb's copy has only in-frame clones and leaves some out. The sample has about 2.4 million clones; approximately 92% are singletons. The sequencing input was naive CD4+ T cells sorted from blood. Source of these receptors: a man aged 18 to 30 in good health. CDR3s include the opening cysteine and the closing phenylalanine or tryptophan. D genes are given only for firm matches. Size is omitted from some rows. Given values are once, few, many or a class for expanded clones.

j_gene | abundance | v_gene | d_gene | CDR3aa | CDR3nt
TRBJ2-4 | - | TRBV5-6 | - | CASRSGPGLAKNIQYF | TGTGCCAGCAGATCTGGGCCAGGGTTAGCCAAAAACATTCAGTACTTC
TRBJ2-1 | - | TRBV6-5 | TRBD2 | CASGGASGGREQFF | TGTGCCAGCGGTGGGGCTAGCGGGGGTCGGGAGCAGTTCTTC
TRBJ2-7 | - | TRBV21-1 | - | CASSKIGQYF | TGTGCCAGCAGCAAAATCGGGCAGTACTTC
TRBJ2-2 | - | TRBV6-5 | - | CASIRAAMGGELFF | TGTGCCAGCATAAGAGCGGCCATGGGCGGGGAGCTGTTTTTT
TRBJ1-4 | - | TRBV7-2 | - | CASSSSSTNEKLFF | TGTGCCAGCAGCTCAAGTTCAACTAATGAAAAACTGTTTTTT
TRBJ2-2 | - | TRBV5-6 | TRBD2 | CASSLNRWGLGFTGELFF | TGTGCCAGCAGCTTGAACAGATGGGGACTAGGTTTCACCGGGGAGCTGTTTTTT
TRBJ2-1 | - | TRBV5-1 | - | CASSLLGFYNEQFF | TGCGCCAGCAGCTTGTTAGGATTTTACAATGAGCAGTTCTTC
TRBJ1-6 | few | TRBV10-3 | - | CAISEGGSPLHF | TGTGCCATCAGTGAAGGCGGGTCACCCCTCCACTTT
TRBJ2-5 | - | TRBV25-1 | TRBD1 | CASSATGQGRETQYF | TGTGCCAGCAGTGCGACCGGACAGGGAAGGGAGACCCAGTACTTC
TRBJ1-2 | - | TRBV9 | - | CASSVASQNYGYTF | TGTGCCAGCAGCGTAGCTAGCCAGAACTATGGCTACACCTTC
TRBJ1-3 | few | TRBV6-6 | - | CASSYPTGYTIYF | TGTGCCAGCAGTTACCCGACAGGATACACCATATATTTT
TRBJ2-4 | - | TRBV28 | - | CASSLGSVKNIQYF | TGTGCCAGCAGTCTTGGGTCCGTTAAAAACATTCAGTACTTC
TRBJ2-7 | - | TRBV7-7 | TRBD1 | CASSLDRGVHEQYF | TGTGCTAGCAGCTTAGACAGGGGTGTCCACGAGCAGTACTTC
TRBJ2-7 | - | TRBV18 | - | CASSPPPGITPYEQYF | TGTGCCAGCTCACCACCCCCGGGGATCACCCCCTACGAGCAGTACTTC
TRBJ2-1 | - | TRBV19 | - | CASRASGPLRNEQFF | TGTGCCAGTAGGGCCTCGGGGCCGCTTCGGAATGAGCAGTTCTTC
TRBJ1-6 | once | TRBV25-1 | - | CASPFYNSPLHF | TGTGCCAGCCCATTCTATAATTCACCCCTCCACTTT
TRBJ1-4 | - | TRBV6-6 | - | CASSYSQPNEKLFF | TGTGCCAGCAGTTACTCCCAGCCTAATGAAAAACTGTTTTTT
TRBJ1-5 | - | TRBV18 | - | CASSPGLDQPQHF | TGTGCCAGCTCACCAGGCCTAGATCAGCCCCAGCATTTT
TRBJ1-5 | - | TRBV19 | TRBD1 | CASRETGGNQPQHF | TGTGCCAGTAGGGAAACAGGGGGCAACCAGCCCCAGCATTTT
TRBJ1-2 | once | TRBV28 | - | CASTRAVTYGYTF | TGTGCCAGCACCCGGGCGGTTACCTATGGCTACACCTTC
TRBJ1-5 | - | TRBV28 | - | CASTLGDQPQHF | TGTGCCAGCACCCTCGGGGATCAGCCCCAGCATTTT
TRBJ2-2 | - | TRBV5-4 | TRBD2 | CASSSGGGTGELFF | TGTGCCAGCAGCTCGGGGGGTGGCACCGGGGAGCTGTTTTTT
TRBJ2-1 | - | TRBV6-4 | - | CASSDIGGRRNEQFF | TGTGCCAGCAGTGACATCGGGGGAAGAAGGAATGAGCAGTTCTTC
TRBJ1-1 | - | TRBV28 | - | CASTWLAEAFF | TGTGCCAGCACCTGGTTAGCTGAAGCTTTCTTT
TRBJ1-1 | - | TRBV29-1 | TRBD1 | CSGTGGPEAFF | TGCAGCGGCACAGGGGGCCCTGAAGCTTTCTTT
TRBJ2-5 | once | TRBV4-1 | TRBD2 | CASSHGGLAGEFQETQYF | TGCGCCAGCAGCCACGGGGGACTAGCGGGGGAGTTCCAAGAGACCCAGTACTTC
TRBJ1-2 | - | TRBV28 | - | CASSLVIFGGDYGYTF | TGTGCCAGCAGTTTAGTAATTTTTGGGGGCGACTATGGCTACACCTTC
TRBJ1-5 | - | TRBV18 | - | CASSPWQGVQPQHF | TGTGCCAGCTCACCGTGGCAGGGCGTTCAGCCCCAGCATTTT
TRBJ2-5 | - | TRBV5-1 | - | CASSLAQETQYF | TGCGCCAGCAGCTTGGCACAGGAGACCCAGTACTTC
TRBJ2-4 | - | TRBV10-3 | TRBD1 | CAISESTGTGQNIQYF | TGTGCCATCAGTGAGTCGACCGGGACAGGGCAAAACATTCAGTACTTC
TRBJ2-3 | - | TRBV11-3 | - | CATWDGFTDTQYF | TGTGCCACCTGGGACGGATTCACAGATACGCAGTATTTT
TRBJ1-1 | - | TRBV5-3 | TRBD1 | CARSIDRGGTEAFF | TGTGCCAGAAGCATCGACAGGGGTGGGACTGAAGCTTTCTTT
TRBJ2-3 | - | TRBV30 | TRBD2 | CAWSVQAGATDTQYF | TGTGCCTGGAGTGTACAAGCGGGGGCCACAGATACGCAGTATTTT
TRBJ2-7 | - | TRBV5-1 | - | CASSLADLGRDYEQYF | TGCGCCAGCAGCTTGGCCGACCTGGGCAGGGACTACGAGCAGTACTTC
TRBJ2-7 | - | TRBV7-2 | TRBD2 | CASSLGRRELTPSSYEQYF | TGTGCCAGCAGCTTAGGTCGGCGGGAGCTGACTCCGAGCTCCTACGAGCAGTACTTC
TRBJ2-1 | - | TRBV9 | - | CASSVGSNTGRTSNEQFF | TGTGCCAGCAGCGTAGGGAGCAACACAGGGAGAACTAGCAATGAGCAGTTCTTC
TRBJ1-3 | - | TRBV9 | - | CASSVLGGSGNTIYF | TGTGCCAGCAGCGTCCTCGGGGGTTCTGGAAACACCATATATTTT
TRBJ1-3 | - | TRBV5-1 | - | CASSFSGNADTIYF | TGCGCCAGCAGCTTTTCAGGGAATGCCGACACCATATATTTT
TRBJ1-5 | - | TRBV19 | - | CASSIVARNNQPQHF | TGTGCCAGTAGTATAGTGGCCAGGAACAATCAGCCCCAGCATTTT
TRBJ2-3 | once | TRBV10-2 | - | CASSESTDTQYF | TGCGCCAGCAGTGAGTCCACAGATACGCAGTATTTT
TRBJ2-5 | once | TRBV9 | TRBD1 | CASSPTGVGETQYF | TGTGCCAGCAGCCCGACAGGGGTAGGAGAGACCCAGTACTTC
TRBJ1-5 | - | TRBV30 | - | CAWSHKGRNQPQHF | TGTGCCTGGAGCCATAAGGGCAGGAATCAGCCCCAGCATTTT
TRBJ2-7 | - | TRBV4-2 | TRBD1 | CASSQEIWDRGSEQYF | TGTGCCAGCAGCCAAGAAATTTGGGACAGGGGAAGTGAGCAGTACTTC
TRBJ2-7 | - | TRBV6-7 | TRBD1 | CASTSRKGAPGILYEQYF | TGTGCCAGCACATCTCGGAAGGGGGCACCTGGGATCCTCTACGAGCAGTACTTC